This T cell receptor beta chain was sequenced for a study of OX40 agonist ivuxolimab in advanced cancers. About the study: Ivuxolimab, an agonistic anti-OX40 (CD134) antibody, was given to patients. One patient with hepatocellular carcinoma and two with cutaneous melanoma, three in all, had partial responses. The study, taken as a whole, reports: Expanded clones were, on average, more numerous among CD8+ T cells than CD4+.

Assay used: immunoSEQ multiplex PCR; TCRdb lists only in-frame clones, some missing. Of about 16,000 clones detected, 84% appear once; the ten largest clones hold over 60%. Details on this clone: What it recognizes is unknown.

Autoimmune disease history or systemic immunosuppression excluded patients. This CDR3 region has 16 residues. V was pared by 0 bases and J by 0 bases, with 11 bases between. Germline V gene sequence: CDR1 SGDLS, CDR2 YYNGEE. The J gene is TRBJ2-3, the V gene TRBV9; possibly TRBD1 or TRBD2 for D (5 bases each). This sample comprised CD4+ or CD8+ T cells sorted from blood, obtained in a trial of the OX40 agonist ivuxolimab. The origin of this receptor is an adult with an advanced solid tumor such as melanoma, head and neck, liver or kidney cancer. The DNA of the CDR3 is TGTGCCAGCAGCGTAGAGAGGGGCGAAAGCACAGATACGCAGTATTTT. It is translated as CASSVERGESTDTQYF.